One and the same sample provided the 27 T cell receptor beta chains below, sequenced in a study of blood T cell repertoires in COVID-19. Here immunoSEQ multiplex PCR was the method, and the copy in TCRdb shows in-frame clones only, minus some. This table holds about 120,000 clones, 87% found once. What was sequenced was peripheral blood. The receptors originated from a woman aged 70-85 years with acute or convalescent COVID-19.

This chain uses TRBV3-1 (or the pseudogene TRBV3-2) with TRBJ1-6; 10 bases match TRBD1. V trimming: 4 bases; J trimming: 9 bases; junction bases outside the gene matches: 0. The CDR3 totals 13 residues. The germline V gene has CDR1 LGHDT and CDR2 YNNKEL (reference sequence). The CDR3 spells CASSRDRGSPLHF. CDR3 sequence (DNA): TGTGCCAGCAGCCGGGACAGGGGTTCACCCCTCCACTTT.

V is TRBV14 and J is TRBJ1-3; TRBD1 might be the D (6 bases). The CDR3 spans 14 residues. Germline V gene lookup returns CDR1 SGHDN and CDR2 FVKESK. The ends were cut back, 2 bases at V and 8 bases at J, with 13 bases in the middle. The CDR3 here is CASSQQGIQHTIYF. As DNA, the CDR3 is TGTGCCAGCAGCCAACAGGGGATCCAACACACCATATATTTT. Variable domain in full (rest from reference TRBV14 and TRBJ1-3): EAGVTQFPSHSVIEKGQTVTLRCDPISGHDNLYWYRRVMGKEIKFLLHFVKESKQDESGMPNNRFLAERTGGTYSTLKVQPAELEDSGVYFCASSQQGIQHTIYFGEGSWLTVV.

The chain has TRBV11-2 and TRBJ2-6; D possibly corresponds to TRBD1 (5 bases). This CDR3 has 14 residues. Per germline, CDR1 SGHAT and CDR2 FQNNGV. V was pared by 0 bases and J by 8 bases, with 8 bases between. The CDR3 region has the DNA TGTGCCAGCAGCTTAGAGCAGGGATCCAACGTCCTGACTTTC. Its translation is CASSLEQGSNVLTF.

The rearrangement joins TRBV3-1 (or the pseudogene TRBV3-2) to TRBJ1-6; unclear D gene. Germline V gene lookup returns CDR1 LGHDT and CDR2 YNNKEL (reference sequence). The CDR3 consists of 14 residues. Trimming shortened V by 1 base and J by 9 bases, and 10 bases separated the two germline ends. The DNA of the CDR3 is TGTGCCAGCAGCCAAGGGACTGGGTCTTCACCCCTCCACTTT. Residues: CASSQGTGSSPLHF.

This clone appeared once. The chain recombines TRBV9 with TRBJ2-2; 8 bases align to TRBD2. CDR3 size: 15 residues. The ends lost 4 bases at V and 4 bases at J; junction bases unmatched: 6. The V gene's germline CDR1 is SGDLS and CDR2 YYNGEE. The CDR3 bases are TGTGCCAGCAGCCTCGGGGGGGAGGGCACCGGGGAGCTGTTTTTT. Translating gives CASSLGGEGTGELFF.

The V call is TRBV7-2, the J call TRBJ1-1, with 8 positions matching TRBD1. This CDR3 is built from 15 residues. Per germline, CDR1 SGHTA and CDR2 FQGNSA. J lost 10 bases, V lost 2 bases, and 12 bases had no gene match. The CDR3 DNA sequence: TGTGCCAGCAGCTTATGGGGACAGGTCTCGGTGGGAGCTTTCTTT. It yields the protein CASSLWGQVSVGAFF.

This clone has only a few counts. The chain carries TRBV4-2 and TRBJ2-2, with D perhaps TRBD1 (5 bases). V lost 0 bases and J lost 1, with 12 bases in between. Germline V gene lookup returns CDR1 LGHNA and CDR2 YNFKEQ. The CDR3 is 17 amino acids. For the CDR3, the DNA is TGTGCCAGCAGCCAAGAAACTATGGGGCGGAACACCGGGGAGCTGTTTTTT. Amino acids: CASSQETMGRNTGELFF.

This clone was recorded once. The chain carries TRBV28 and TRBJ1-5; 8 positions agree with TRBD1. The CDR3 totals 14 residues. Trimming at V came to 2 bases and at J to 6 bases, leaving 3 bases not matched to a gene. The germline CDR1 and CDR2 sequences are MDHEN and SYDVKM. The CDR3 DNA reads TGTGCCAGCAGTTTACAGGGGGCTACTCAGCCCCAGCATTTT. This encodes CASSLQGATQPQHF.

The gene calls are TRBV18 and TRBJ2-1, with a weak D call TRBD1 (6 bases). The CDR3 totals 17 residues. The germline V and J ends were trimmed by 0 bases and 0 bases, with 12 bases remaining between them. The germline V gene encodes CDR1 KGHSH and CDR2 LQKENI. This CDR3 is CASSPPQGSYSYNEQFF. The CDR3 DNA reads TGTGCCAGCTCACCACCGCAGGGGTCTTACTCCTACAATGAGCAGTTCTTC.

This rearrangement joins TRBV9 to TRBJ2-2, with 7 nucleotides matching TRBD2. V dropped 4 bases and J dropped 4; count of bases not matched to a gene: 10. CDR3 size: 16 residues. Germline lookup yields CDR1 SGDLS and CDR2 YYNGEE. The CDR3 coding sequence is TGTGCCAGCAGCCCGATGACCGGGGGGTTCACCGGGGAGCTGTTTTTT. Translated: CASSPMTGGFTGELFF. Combining the CDR3 with reference TRBV9 and TRBJ2-2 gives the whole variable domain DSGVTQTPKHLITATGQRVTLRCSPRSGDLSVYWYQQSLDQGLQFLIQYYNGEERAKGNILERFSAQQFPDLHSELNLSSLELGDSALYFCASSPMTGGFTGELFFGEGSRLTVL.

The chain employs TRBV4-1 and TRBJ2-3; maybe TRBD1 (6 bases). V shed 3 bases and J shed 0 bases, with 10 bases lying between them. Germline CDR1 and CDR2: MGHRA and YSYEKL. CDR3 size: 15 residues. The CDR3 loop is CASSQTGFSTDTQYF. In nucleotides, the CDR3 is TGCGCCAGCAGCCAGACAGGATTCAGCACAGATACGCAGTATTTT.

This clone was recorded once. The V and J genes are TRBV13 and TRBJ1-2, with D possibly matching TRBD1 (6 bases). The CDR3 has 15 amino acids. The V end lost 1 base, the J end lost 0 bases, and 9 bases lay between the germline ends. The V gene's germline CDR1 is PRHDT and CDR2 FYEKMQ (reference sequence). The DNA of the CDR3 is TGTGCCAGCAGCTTAGTCGCAGGGGCTAACTATGGCTACACCTTC. This encodes CASSLVAGANYGYTF.

The chain recombines TRBV19 with TRBJ1-5; TRBD1 aligns across 10 bases. J gave up 7 bases and V 5 bases, and 8 bases lay outside the gene matches. The CDR3 runs to 15 residues. Germline CDR1 reads LNHDA; CDR2 reads SQIVND (reference sequence). The CDR3 sequence: CASSDRDRGIQPQHF. The CDR3 DNA reads as TGTGCCAGTAGTGACCGGGACAGGGGTATACAGCCCCAGCATTTT.

The J gene is TRBJ1-5, the V gene TRBV6-5; D uncertain. Trimming left V 7 bases short and J 5 bases short, with 12 bases between. The germline gives CDR1 MNHEY, CDR2 SVGAGI. CDR3 length: 13 residues. The CDR3 sequence is CASMSQDYQPQHF. CDR3 sequence (DNA): TGTGCCAGCATGAGCCAGGATTATCAGCCCCAGCATTTT.

The J gene is TRBJ1-2, the V gene TRBV5-4; no clear D gene. This CDR3 is built from 13 residues. V lost 10 bases, J lost 6 bases, and 19 bases lay in between. Germline CDR1 SGHNT, CDR2 YYREEE (reference sequence). CDR3 sequence (DNA): TGTGCCTACCTAGCGAGGCCGATCGATGGCTACACCTTC. Translating gives CAYLARPIDGYTF.

This rearrangement joins TRBV19 to TRBJ1-2; 7 bases map to TRBD1. The germline CDR1 and CDR2 sequences are LNHDA and SQIVND (reference sequence). The V segment lost 3 bases and the J segment 3 bases; nucleotides outside the gene matches: 4. CDR3 length: 14 amino acids. The CDR3 coding sequence is TGTGCCAGTAGTATTCCGGGACAGTACTATGGCTACACCTTC. Translation: CASSIPGQYYGYTF.

The chain combines TRBV7-9 with TRBJ1-2, with a tentative D call TRBD1 (5 bases). CDR3 length equals 17 residues. V gave up 2 bases and J gave up 2 bases, with 18 bases separating them. CDR1 is SEHNR, CDR2 FQNEAQ, per germline (reference sequence). In DNA form, the CDR3 reads TGTGCCAGCAGCTTAATCAGTTGGGGCAGGGAAAACTATGGCTACACCTTC. The encoded protein is CASSLISWGRENYGYTF.

This rearrangement joins TRBV19 to TRBJ1-5; TRBD1 might be the D (5 bases). The CDR3 contains 14 residues. CDR1 LNHDA and CDR2 SQIVND come from the germline V gene (reference sequence). Trimming left V 6 bases short and J 7 bases short, with 16 bases between. The CDR3 region is CASRPDSTEQPQHF. CDR3 nucleotides: TGTGCCAGTAGACCTGACAGCACCGAGCAGCCCCAGCATTTT.

This sequence joins TRBV30 and TRBJ1-1; D is possibly TRBD1 (5 bases). This CDR3 is built from 13 residues. CDR1 and CDR2 from the germline V gene are GTSNPN and SVGIG (reference sequence). V lost 0 bases, J lost 1 base, and 6 bases lay in between. The CDR3 reads CAWSVGANTEAFF. CDR3 DNA: TGTGCCTGGAGTGTAGGGGCGAACACTGAAGCTTTCTTT.

This chain joins TRBV7-3 and TRBJ2-1; 10 nucleotides align to TRBD1. The CDR3 spans 15 residues. Germline V gives CDR1 SGHTA, CDR2 FQGTGA. J gave up 4 bases and V 4 bases, and 4 bases lay outside the gene matches. The CDR3 loop reads CASSSRGQGYNEQFF. CDR3 bases: TGTGCCAGCAGCTCCAGGGGACAGGGGTACAATGAGCAGTTCTTC.

The V gene is TRBV20-1, the J gene TRBJ1-1; TRBD1 matches at 7 bases. The CDR3 is 11 amino acids. J was trimmed by 9 bases and V by 4 bases; bases with no gene match: 5. From germline, CDR1 is DFQATT and CDR2 SNEGSKA (reference sequence). DNA for the CDR3: TGCAGTGCTACCCCGGGACAGCAAGCTTTCTTT. Residues: CSATPGQQAFF.

This clone was detected once. The chain has TRBV23-1 and TRBJ1-5, with no clear D. TRBV23-1 is an ORF; its function is uncertain. V lost 0 bases, J lost 6 bases, and 9 bases lay in between. CDR3 length: 14 residues. CDR3 region: CASSQSNTAQPQHF. CDR3 bases: TGCGCCAGCAGTCAATCTAATACAGCTCAGCCCCAGCATTTT.

This clone was seen just once. This sequence joins TRBV3-1 (or the pseudogene TRBV3-2) and TRBJ1-1; D might be TRBD1 (6 bases). Germline CDR1 reads LGHDT; CDR2 reads YNNKEL (reference sequence). Trimming removed 4 bases from V and 5 bases from J, with 14 bases in between. The CDR3 covers 14 residues. Here the CDR3 reads CASSLSDRETEAFF. CDR3 bases: TGTGCCAGCAGCCTCTCGGACAGAGAGACTGAAGCTTTCTTT.

This chain uses TRBV2 with TRBJ2-2; a weak D match, TRBD2 (5 bases). Trimming took 6 bases from V and 3 from J, leaving 17 bases between them. The CDR3 length is 16 residues. Germline-derived CDR1 and CDR2 are SNHLY and FYNNEI. The CDR3 DNA reads TGTGCCAGCAGCGCCCCCCTAGCCTTCCACACCGGGGAGCTGTTTTTT. Amino acids: CASSAPLAFHTGELFF.

The gene calls are TRBV27 and TRBJ2-1, with D possibly being TRBD1 (6 bases). Germline loops: CDR1 MNHEY, CDR2 SMNVEV (reference sequence). Trimming left V 4 bases short and J 1 base short, with 11 bases between. This CDR3 is built from 15 residues. CDR3 DNA sequence: TGTGCCAGCAGTTCAACAGGGACATCCTACAATGAGCAGTTCTTC. Translating gives CASSSTGTSYNEQFF.

The V gene is TRBV11-3, the J gene TRBJ2-1; the match to TRBD2 covers 12 bases. There are 16 residues in the CDR3. J was trimmed by 0 bases and V by 5 bases; bases with no gene match: 2. Germline CDR1 SGHNT, CDR2 YENEEA. CDR3 sequence (DNA): TGTGCCAGCAGCACTAGCGGGGGGAGCTCCTACAATGAGCAGTTCTTC. Its translation: CASSTSGGSSYNEQFF.

The chain joins TRBV6-5 to TRBJ1-6; TRBD1 matches at 8 bases. After removal of 7 bases from V and 10 bases from J, the junction contained 6 bases not matched to a gene. This CDR3 is 13 amino acids long. CDR1 MNHEY and CDR2 SVGAGI come from the germline V gene. As DNA, the CDR3 is TGTGCCAGCAAGACAGGGGCCCCCTCACCCCTCCACTTT. Residues: CASKTGAPSPLHF.